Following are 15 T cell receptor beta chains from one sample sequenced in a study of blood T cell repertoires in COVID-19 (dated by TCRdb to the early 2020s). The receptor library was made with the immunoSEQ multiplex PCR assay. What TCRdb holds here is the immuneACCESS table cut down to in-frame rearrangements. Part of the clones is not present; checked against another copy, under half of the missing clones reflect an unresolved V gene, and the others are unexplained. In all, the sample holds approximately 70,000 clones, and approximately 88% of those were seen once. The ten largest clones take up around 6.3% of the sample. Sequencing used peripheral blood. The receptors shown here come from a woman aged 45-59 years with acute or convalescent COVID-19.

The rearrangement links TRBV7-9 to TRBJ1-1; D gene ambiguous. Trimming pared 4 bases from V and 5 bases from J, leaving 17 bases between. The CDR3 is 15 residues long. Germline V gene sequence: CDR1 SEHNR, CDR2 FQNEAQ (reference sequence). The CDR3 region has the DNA TGTGCCAGCAGCTCCACGATGACATTTGGGACTGAAGCTTTCTTT. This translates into CASSSTMTFGTEAFF.

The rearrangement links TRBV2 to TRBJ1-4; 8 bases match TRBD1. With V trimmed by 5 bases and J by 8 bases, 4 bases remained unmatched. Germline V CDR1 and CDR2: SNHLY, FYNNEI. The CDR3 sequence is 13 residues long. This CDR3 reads CASSRDRNEKLFF. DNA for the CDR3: TGTGCCAGCAGTAGGGACAGGAACGAAAAACTGTTTTTT.

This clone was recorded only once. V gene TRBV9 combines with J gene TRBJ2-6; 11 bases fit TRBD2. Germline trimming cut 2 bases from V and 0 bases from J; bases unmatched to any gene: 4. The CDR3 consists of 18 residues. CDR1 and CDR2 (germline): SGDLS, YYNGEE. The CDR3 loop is CASSVGLAGGSGANVLTF. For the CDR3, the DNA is TGTGCCAGCAGCGTGGGCCTAGCGGGGGGCTCTGGGGCCAACGTCCTGACTTTC.

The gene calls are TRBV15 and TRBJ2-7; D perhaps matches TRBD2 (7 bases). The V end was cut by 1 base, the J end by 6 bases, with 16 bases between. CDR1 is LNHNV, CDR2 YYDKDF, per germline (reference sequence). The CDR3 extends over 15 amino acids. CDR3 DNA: TGTGCCACCAGCAGAGCTGGGGGGGGGCAGGTCGAGCAGTACTTC. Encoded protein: CATSRAGGGQVEQYF.

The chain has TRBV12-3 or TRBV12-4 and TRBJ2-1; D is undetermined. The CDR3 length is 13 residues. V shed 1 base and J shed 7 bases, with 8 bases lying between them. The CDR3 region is CASSLGVRNEQFF. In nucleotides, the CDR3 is TGTGCCAGCAGTTTAGGCGTTCGTAATGAGCAGTTCTTC.

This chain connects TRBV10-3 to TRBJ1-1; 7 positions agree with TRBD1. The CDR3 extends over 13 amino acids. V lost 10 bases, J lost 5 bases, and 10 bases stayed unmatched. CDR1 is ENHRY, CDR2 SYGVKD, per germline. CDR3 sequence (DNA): TGTGCCACCAAACAGGGGACTCTAACTGAAGCTTTCTTT. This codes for CATKQGTLTEAFF.

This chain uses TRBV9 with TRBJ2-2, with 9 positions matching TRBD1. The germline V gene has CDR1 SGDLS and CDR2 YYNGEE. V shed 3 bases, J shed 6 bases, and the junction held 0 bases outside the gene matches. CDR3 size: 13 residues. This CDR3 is CASSGQGAGELFF. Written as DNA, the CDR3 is TGTGCCAGCAGCGGACAGGGGGCCGGGGAGCTGTTTTTT.

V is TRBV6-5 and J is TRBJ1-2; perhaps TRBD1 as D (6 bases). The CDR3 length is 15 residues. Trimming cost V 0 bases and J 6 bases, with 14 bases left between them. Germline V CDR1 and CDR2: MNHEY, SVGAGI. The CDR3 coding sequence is TGTGCCAGCAGTTACTCGGGACACCGAGGAGATGGCTACACCTTC. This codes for CASSYSGHRGDGYTF.

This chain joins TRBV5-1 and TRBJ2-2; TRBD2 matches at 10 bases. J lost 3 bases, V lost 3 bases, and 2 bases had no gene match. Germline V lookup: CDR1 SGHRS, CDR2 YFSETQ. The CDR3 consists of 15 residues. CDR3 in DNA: TGCGCCAGCAGCTCCGGACTAGCGGACACCGGGGAGCTGTTTTTT. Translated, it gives CASSSGLADTGELFF.

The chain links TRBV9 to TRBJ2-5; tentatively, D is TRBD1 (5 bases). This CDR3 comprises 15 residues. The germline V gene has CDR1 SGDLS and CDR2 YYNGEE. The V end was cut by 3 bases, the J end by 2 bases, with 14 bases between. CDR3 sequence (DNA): TGTGCCAGCAGCGCACCCCAGGGATTACAAGAGACCCAGTACTTC. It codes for CASSAPQGLQETQYF.

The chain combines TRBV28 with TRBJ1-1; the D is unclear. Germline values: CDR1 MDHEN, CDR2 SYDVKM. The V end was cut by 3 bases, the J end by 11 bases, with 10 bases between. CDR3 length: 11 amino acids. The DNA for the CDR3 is TGTGCCAGCAGTTTCAGTAGCGTCGCTTTCTTT. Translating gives CASSFSSVAFF.

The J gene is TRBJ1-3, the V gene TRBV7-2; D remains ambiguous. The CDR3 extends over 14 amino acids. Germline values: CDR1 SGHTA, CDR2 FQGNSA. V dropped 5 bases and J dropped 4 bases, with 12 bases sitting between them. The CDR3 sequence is CASSADFSGNTIYF. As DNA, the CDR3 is TGTGCCAGCAGCGCCGACTTTAGCGGAAACACCATATATTTT.

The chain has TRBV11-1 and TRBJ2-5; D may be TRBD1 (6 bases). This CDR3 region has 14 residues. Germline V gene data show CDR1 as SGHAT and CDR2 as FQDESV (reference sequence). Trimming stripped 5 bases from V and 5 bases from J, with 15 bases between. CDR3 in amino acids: CASSPDRNVETQYF. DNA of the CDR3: TGTGCCAGCAGCCCGGACAGAAACGTCGAGACCCAGTACTTC.

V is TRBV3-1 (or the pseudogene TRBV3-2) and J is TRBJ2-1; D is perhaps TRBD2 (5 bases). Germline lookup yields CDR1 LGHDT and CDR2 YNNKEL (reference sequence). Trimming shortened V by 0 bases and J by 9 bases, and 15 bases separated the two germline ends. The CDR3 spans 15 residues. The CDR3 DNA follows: TGTGCCAGCAGCCAAGAAGGGCGTCTAGCAAGTGAGCAGTTCTTC. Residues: CASSQEGRLASEQFF.

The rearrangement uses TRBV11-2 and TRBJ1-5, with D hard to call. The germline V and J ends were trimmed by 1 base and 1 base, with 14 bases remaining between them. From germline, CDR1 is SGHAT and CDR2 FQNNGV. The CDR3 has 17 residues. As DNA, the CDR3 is TGTGCCAGCAGCTTAGGTGGCTCAGGAGGGAGCAATCAGCCCCAGCATTTT. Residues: CASSLGGSGGSNQPQHF.